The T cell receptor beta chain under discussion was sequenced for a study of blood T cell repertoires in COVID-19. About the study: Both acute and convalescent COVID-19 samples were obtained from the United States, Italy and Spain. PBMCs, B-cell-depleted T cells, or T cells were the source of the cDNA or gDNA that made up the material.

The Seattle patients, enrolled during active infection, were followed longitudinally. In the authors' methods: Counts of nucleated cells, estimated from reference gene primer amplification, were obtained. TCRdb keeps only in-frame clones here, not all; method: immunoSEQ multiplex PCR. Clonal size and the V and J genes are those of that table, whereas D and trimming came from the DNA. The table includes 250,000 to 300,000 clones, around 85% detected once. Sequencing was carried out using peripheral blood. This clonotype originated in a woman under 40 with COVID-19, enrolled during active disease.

The CDR3 DNA sequence: TGTGCCAGCAGCCCGGGGACAGTTGGAAACACCATATATTTT. Residues: CASSPGTVGNTIYF. This chain joins TRBV7-9 and TRBJ1-3; TRBD1 aligns across 7 bases. Germline CDR1 and CDR2: SEHNR and FQNEAQ (reference sequence). V was pared by 5 bases and J by 3 bases, with 4 bases of the junction left unmatched. CDR3 length equals 14 residues.